This record looks at one TCR beta chain sequence and its context. Its antigen remains unknown. An Oncomine TCR Beta short-read assay was used to sequence the DNA from cultured CD4+ T cells. Each CDR3 protein gets one entry after TCRdb re-called the PCR reads with MiXCR. The data hold roughly 25,000 distinct CDR3 sequences, with more than 30% observed a single time. These data come from a study of vaccination and CD4 T cells after COVID-19. For the study at large: Day 14 and days 161 to 241 post-vaccination were the sampling points for a few convalescent patients. Controls used CEFX viral epitopes (positive), HIV-1 Nef peptides (negative), or no peptide.

Trimming took 4 bases from V and 2 from J; bases not matched to a gene: 7. The CDR3 loop spans 15 amino acids. Germline V gene sequence: CDR1 MNHEY, CDR2 SVGAGI. Time point denoted: late sampling 161 to 241 days after vaccination in a few convalescent patients. As for treatment: approximately nine-day PBMC culture with coronavirus spike peptide pools or control peptides (ViraFEST assay). ViraFEST expanded antigen-specific T cells with peptide pools, then sequenced TCRs. The chain couples TRBV6-5 to TRBJ2-7; TRBD1 matches 8 bases. The origin of this receptor is a human donor who had recovered from COVID-19. The sample was CD4+ T cells from blood, cultured in vitro, taken about 7 months after SARS-CoV-2 vaccination. CDR3 sequence (DNA): TGTGCCAGCAGTTCAAGCTCGACAGGGGCCTACGAGCAGTACTTC. This codes for CASSSSSTGAYEQYF.